The 24 T cell receptor beta chains given below trace back to one sample, sequenced in a study of T cell repertoires in cytomegalovirus infection (dated by TCRdb to the late 2010s). These receptors are not linked to any known antigen. The instrument given in TCRdb is Illumina HiSeq 1500. TCRdb applied fastp at Q25 and MiXCR to the public reads, then kept only in-frame beta chains. CDR3 protein duplicates are merged, each entry listing the most common genes and DNA. The sample table contains around 750,000 distinct CDR3 sequences; only one count was recorded for approximately 30% of them. 9.5% to 15% of the sample comes from the top ten. This specimen's treatment or condition label, interpreted: in vitro stimulation with specific CMV peptide epitopes to enrich CMV-specific T cells. The sample here was cultured CD8+ T cells from PBMCs, taken from culture after CMV antigen stimulation. The receptor source for this set is a human donor in good health (CMV status not recorded). Some clones in this sample may be carry-over from other donors' samples.

The V and J genes are TRBV19 and TRBJ1-2, with 10 positions matching TRBD1. Germline V gives CDR1 LNHDA, CDR2 SQIVND (reference sequence). CDR3 length: 17 residues. Trimming took 3 bases from V and 0 from J; bases not matched to a gene: 7. The CDR3 DNA is TGTGCCAGTAGTATGGGGTTCGGGACAGGGGCTAACTATGGCTACACCTTC. This codes for CASSMGFGTGANYGYTF.

The rearrangement links TRBV10-3 to TRBJ1-1; D call uncertain. This CDR3 is built from 14 residues. The V gene lost 6 bases and the J gene lost 2 bases, with 13 bases spanning the gap. In germline, CDR1 is ENHRY, CDR2 SYGVKD. The CDR3 DNA follows: TGTGCCATCAGCACTCGGGGAGGTAACACTGAAGCTTTCTTT. Its translation is CAISTRGGNTEAFF.

The gene calls are TRBV10-2 and TRBJ2-2; D uncertain. The CDR3 spans 12 residues. Germline values: CDR1 WSHSY, CDR2 SAAADI. With 4 bases removed from V and 13 bases from J, the gap between germline ends came to 13 bases. CDR3 sequence (DNA): TGCGCCAGCAGTGTCCAGTACGGTATGCTGTTTTTT. It codes for CASSVQYGMLFF.

This chain joins TRBV10-3 and TRBJ1-5; maybe TRBD1 (6 bases). V dropped 2 bases and J dropped 11 bases, with 22 bases sitting between them. Per germline, CDR1 ENHRY and CDR2 SYGVKD. The CDR3 length is 16 residues. CDR3 protein: CAISEPGWGHLRTQHF. In DNA, the CDR3 is TGTGCCATCAGTGAGCCGGGGTGGGGACACCTCCGGACCCAGCATTTT.

V usage is TRBV7-6 and J usage is TRBJ2-7, with TRBD1 matching over 10 bases. This CDR3 is built from 17 residues. The germline V gene encodes CDR1 SGHVS and CDR2 FNYEAQ. V lost 1 base and J lost 3; bases outside the gene matches: 9. The CDR3 DNA reads TGTGCCAGCAGCTTAGTGAATCTGGGACAGGGGAACTACGAGCAGTACTTC. Encoded protein: CASSLVNLGQGNYEQYF.

This clonotype was seen more than once but under ten times. The chain is built from TRBV12-3 or TRBV12-4 and TRBJ1-5; D is perhaps TRBD1 (5 bases). The CDR3 consists of 14 residues. The germline V and J ends were trimmed by 5 bases and 5 bases, with 13 bases remaining between them. The CDR3 is CASSKWGTHQPQHF. In DNA, the CDR3 is TGTGCCAGCAGTAAATGGGGCACCCATCAGCCCCAGCATTTT.

This chain joins TRBV7-9 and TRBJ1-5; perhaps TRBD1 as D (5 bases). The ends were cut back, 0 bases at V and 7 bases at J, with 10 bases in the middle. Germline CDR1 SEHNR, CDR2 FQNEAQ (reference sequence). CDR3 length: 14 amino acids. The CDR3 DNA is TGTGCCAGCAGCTTAGCCGGGACTCAACAGCCCCAGCATTTT. As protein: CASSLAGTQQPQHF.

This rearrangement joins TRBV6-6 to TRBJ1-1; D may be TRBD1 (6 bases). The V and J ends lost 6 bases and 4 bases respectively, with 15 bases between them. Germline V gene sequence: CDR1 MNHNY, CDR2 SVGAGI (reference sequence). The CDR3 is 14 residues long. The CDR3 DNA is TGTGCCAGCAGCTTCAGGGGTGATCTCACTGAAGCTTTCTTT. The encoded protein is CASSFRGDLTEAFF.

The chain uses TRBV7-8 and TRBJ2-3; D may match TRBD1 or TRBD2 (5 bases each). The length of the CDR3 is 15 residues. Deletions cut 7 bases from V and 2 bases from J, with 16 bases between. The V gene's germline CDR1 is SGHVS and CDR2 FQNEAQ. The CDR3 sequence is CASTPEGFLTDTQYF. CDR3 in DNA: TGTGCCAGCACCCCAGAGGGGTTCCTCACAGATACGCAGTATTTT.

This clonotype has only one observation. This rearrangement joins TRBV4-2 to TRBJ2-5; possible D gene TRBD1, 5 bases. V dropped 0 bases and J dropped 5 bases, with 16 bases sitting between them. The CDR3 loop spans 16 amino acids. CDR1 is LGHNA and CDR2 is YNFKEQ in the germline V gene. This CDR3 is CASSQEQDKGWETQYF. The CDR3 nucleotides are TGTGCCAGCAGCCAAGAACAGGACAAAGGGTGGGAGACCCAGTACTTC.

This clonotype was counted a few times. V and J are TRBV20-1 and TRBJ2-1; no firm D call. V lost 3 bases, J lost 0 bases, and 12 bases lay in between. This CDR3 is built from 15 residues. From germline, CDR1 is DFQATT and CDR2 SNEGSKA (reference sequence). CDR3 DNA: TGCAGTGCTAGGATTAGAGGATTCTCCTACAATGAGCAGTTCTTC. It codes for CSARIRGFSYNEQFF.

CDR3 region: CASSQEEWTDPSSSGANVLTF. In DNA, the CDR3 is TGTGCCAGCAGCCAAGAGGAATGGACAGACCCCTCCAGCTCTGGGGCCAACGTCCTGACTTTC. The chain links TRBV14 to TRBJ2-6, with D maybe TRBD1 (6 bases). The V gene's germline CDR1 is SGHDN and CDR2 FVKESK. V lost 0 bases, J lost 0 bases, and 21 bases lay in between. The CDR3 length is 21 residues.

The chain couples TRBV6-5 to TRBJ2-1; D might be TRBD1 (6 bases). V was pared by 0 bases and J by 5 bases, with 8 bases between. The CDR3 covers 14 residues. Germline lookup yields CDR1 MNHEY and CDR2 SVGAGI. CDR3 in DNA: TGTGCCAGCAGTTACTCGCCAGGGGACAATGAGCAGTTCTTC. It codes for CASSYSPGDNEQFF.

The V gene is TRBV10-3, the J gene TRBJ2-5; 9 bases match TRBD2. Germline V CDR1 and CDR2: ENHRY, SYGVKD. The CDR3 consists of 16 residues. Germline trimming cut 2 bases from V and 2 bases from J; bases unmatched to any gene: 6. The CDR3 DNA sequence: TGTGCCATCAGTGAGAAGTTAGCGGGAGCTCAAGAGACCCAGTACTTC. This encodes CAISEKLAGAQETQYF.

This rearrangement joins TRBV11-2 to TRBJ2-2, with 8 bases matching TRBD1. J lost 4 bases, V lost 2 bases, and 9 bases had no gene match. This CDR3 comprises 17 residues. CDR1 SGHAT and CDR2 FQNNGV come from the germline V gene. CDR3 in DNA: TGTGCCAGCAGCTTACTACCGGACAGGGCGGGCACCGGGGAGCTGTTTTTT. It is translated as CASSLLPDRAGTGELFF.

This clonotype has a handful of counts. This chain links TRBV11-3 with TRBJ2-1, with TRBD2 identical over 11 bases. The CDR3 is 14 amino acids. Germline CDR1 reads SGHNT; CDR2 reads YENEEA. V shed 4 bases and J 6 bases; nucleotides not matched to a gene: 2. Here the CDR3 reads CASSSGLAVNEQFF. CDR3 sequence (DNA): TGTGCCAGCAGCTCGGGACTAGCGGTCAATGAGCAGTTCTTC.

This clonotype was counted between two and nine times. The V call is TRBV25-1, the J call TRBJ1-6; weak D call: TRBD1 (6 bases). From germline, CDR1 is MGHDK and CDR2 SYGVNS. The CDR3 runs to 16 residues. V lost 0 bases to trimming and J lost 8 bases, with 14 bases between them. This CDR3 is CASSEYFPGEDSPLHF. The CDR3 region has the DNA TGTGCCAGCAGTGAATATTTCCCAGGGGAGGATTCACCCCTCCACTTT. Complete variable domain (other parts from reference TRBV25-1 and TRBJ1-6): EADIYQTPRYLVIGTGKKITLECSQTMGHDKMYWYQQDPGMELHLIHYSYGVNSTEKGDLSSESTVSRIRTEHFPLTLESARPSHTSQYLCASSEYFPGEDSPLHFGNGTRLTVT.

This chain joins TRBV6-1 and TRBJ2-7; D gene ambiguous. V was trimmed by 1 base and J by 2 bases, leaving 12 bases between them. The CDR3 consists of 15 residues. In germline, CDR1 is MNHNS, CDR2 SASEGT. The CDR3 sequence: CASSEEVDVPYEQYV. CDR3 DNA: TGTGCCAGCAGTGAAGAAGTCGACGTTCCCTACGAGCAGTACGTC.

This clonotype was recorded at least ten times. The CDR3 sequence: CASSLRDRAIDTQYF. CDR3 nucleotides: TGTGCCAGCAGCTTACGGGACAGGGCAATAGATACGCAGTATTTT. J is TRBJ2-3 and V is TRBV7-2; TRBD1 matches at 9 bases. The CDR3 runs to 15 residues. Unmatched junction bases numbered 5, after V lost 2 bases and J lost 5 bases. Germline V gene lookup returns CDR1 SGHTA and CDR2 FQGNSA.

This clonotype was counted a few times. DNA of the CDR3: TGTGCCACCAGCAGAGATTCTTTAGGACAGGGGTACTTC. This sequence encodes CATSRDSLGQGYF. This chain joins TRBV15 and TRBJ2-7; TRBD1 agrees at 8 bases. V shed 0 bases and J 12 bases; nucleotides not matched to a gene: 7. CDR1 and CDR2 from the germline V gene are LNHNV and YYDKDF (reference sequence). This CDR3 contains 13 residues.

With regard to this clonotype: A much bigger clone sits one base away, suggesting this may be a read error. The chain combines TRBV7-8 with TRBJ2-6, with TRBD1 matching 10 bases. The germline V gene encodes CDR1 SGHVS and CDR2 FQNEAQ. J gave up 1 base and V 5 bases, and 8 bases lay outside the gene matches. CDR3 length: 18 amino acids. CDR3 DNA sequence: TGTGCCAGCAGCCGTTCGGGACAGGGGTTTTCTGGGGCCAACGTCCTGACTTTC. It is translated as CASSRSGQGFSGANVLTF.

The gene calls are TRBV7-6 and TRBJ1-6; a weak D match, TRBD1 (6 bases). With 5 bases removed from V and 10 bases from J, the gap between germline ends came to 21 bases. CDR3 length: 16 residues. Germline V gene lookup returns CDR1 SGHVS and CDR2 FNYEAQ. CDR3 in amino acids: CASSGDGLWGRSPLHF. The CDR3, as DNA: TGTGCCAGCAGCGGAGACGGTCTCTGGGGGCGGTCACCCCTCCACTTT.

The V and J genes are TRBV10-3 and TRBJ1-2; tentatively, D is TRBD1 (5 bases). This CDR3 contains 15 residues. Trimming pared 0 bases from V and 3 bases from J, leaving 11 bases between. Germline CDR1 and CDR2: ENHRY and SYGVKD. CDR3 residues: CAISESILRDYGYTF. CDR3 DNA: TGTGCCATCAGTGAGTCGATTCTCAGGGACTATGGCTACACCTTC.

CDR3 sequence (DNA): TGTGCCAGCAGCTCCCCCCCGGGATCTCGAGAAGAGACCCAGTACTTC. Translation: CASSSPPGSREETQYF. V gene TRBV7-8 combines with J gene TRBJ2-5; the D gene is possibly TRBD2 (5 bases). V was cut by 4 bases and J by 3 bases, with 18 bases left in between. The CDR3 runs to 16 residues. CDR1 SGHVS and CDR2 FQNEAQ come from the germline V gene.